Below, 17 T cell receptor beta chains from the same sample are listed, as sequenced in a study of beta chain features in type 1 diabetes. Study observations and caveats: TCRB CDR3s from Type 1 diabetes patients were moderately but significantly shorter in all four CD4+ subsets.

Isolated RNA was reverse transcribed in full, so expressed TCRB transcripts were sequenced. Here immunoSEQ multiplex PCR was the method, and the copy in TCRdb shows in-frame clones only, minus some. The sample consists of roughly 340,000 clones, approximately 13% of them appearing once. Their specific antigens are unknown. Input material: naive CD4+ T cells from blood. The receptors originated from a woman younger than 35 with type 1 diabetes.

This clone occurred a few times. V gene TRBV11-3 combines with J gene TRBJ2-3; D not resolved. The V end was cut by 5 bases, the J end by 0 bases, with 6 bases between. Germline V gene lookup returns CDR1 SGHNT and CDR2 YENEEA. CDR3 size: 13 residues. The CDR3 region is CASSQYSTDTQYF. CDR3 nucleotides: TGTGCCAGCAGCCAGTATAGCACAGATACGCAGTATTTT.

The rearrangement joins TRBV7-3 to TRBJ2-2; the match to TRBD1 covers 7 bases. Per the germline V gene, CDR1 is SGHTA and CDR2 is FQGTGA. With V trimmed by 4 bases and J by 4 bases, 0 bases remained unmatched. The CDR3 totals 13 residues. As DNA, the CDR3 is TGTGCCAGCAGCTACAGGGGCACCGGGGAGCTGTTTTTT. Translating it yields CASSYRGTGELFF.

The V and J genes are TRBV11-3 and TRBJ2-3, with D uncertain. The CDR3 length is 13 residues. The V end was cut by 0 bases, the J end by 5 bases, with 6 bases between. Germline CDR1 is SGHNT and CDR2 is YENEEA. The CDR3 DNA follows: TGTGCCAGCAGCTTAGACAGAAGAGATACGCAGTATTTT. Translating it yields CASSLDRRDTQYF.

This chain connects TRBV28 to TRBJ2-7; 8 bases are a match to TRBD2. The ends lost 7 bases at V and 3 bases at J; junction bases unmatched: 5. The CDR3 has 13 residues. Germline CDR1 reads MDHEN; CDR2 reads SYDVKM. The CDR3 here is CASTSGSLYEQYV. DNA for the CDR3: TGTGCCAGCACAAGCGGGAGTCTCTACGAGCAGTACGTC.

This clone was counted between two and nine times. The chain uses TRBV28 and TRBJ2-1; perhaps TRBD1 as D (6 bases). This CDR3 is built from 17 residues. Germline CDR1 and CDR2: MDHEN and SYDVKM. V gave up 8 bases and J gave up 1 base, with 21 bases separating them. The CDR3, as DNA: TGTGCCAGCGGAGAAGGGGGAGCCTCTAAGTCCTACAATGAGCAGTTCTTC. Amino acid sequence: CASGEGGASKSYNEQFF.

J is TRBJ2-1 and V is TRBV5-1, with TRBD2 identical over 7 bases. The CDR3 runs 15 residues. With 0 bases clipped from V and 4 bases from J, the junction kept 4 bases outside the gene matches. Per the germline V gene, CDR1 is SGHRS and CDR2 is YFSETQ. CDR3 sequence: CASSLELALYNEQFF. The CDR3 DNA follows: TGCGCCAGCAGCTTGGAACTAGCGCTATACAATGAGCAGTTCTTC. Full variable domain (missing parts from reference TRBV5-1 and TRBJ2-1): KAGVTQTPRYLIKTRGQQVTLSCSPISGHRSVSWYQQTPGQGLQFLFEYFSETQRNKGNFPGRFSGRQFSNSRSEMNVSTLELGDSALYLCASSLELALYNEQFFGPGTRLTVL.

The sample holds a few counts of this clone. CDR3 amino acids: CASTFTENTEAFF. The CDR3, as DNA: TGTGCCAGCACTTTCACTGAGAACACTGAAGCTTTCTTT. The rearrangement joins TRBV2 to TRBJ1-1; unclear D gene. The ends were cut back, 7 bases at V and 1 base at J, with 10 bases in the middle. Germline values: CDR1 SNHLY, CDR2 FYNNEI. The CDR3 consists of 13 residues.

This clone was seen a handful of times. Distinct nucleotide sequences in the sample also encode this CDR3. The chain recombines TRBV10-3 with TRBJ2-7, with a possible D match to TRBD2 (6 bases). The CDR3 loop spans 12 amino acids. Germline lookup yields CDR1 ENHRY and CDR2 SYGVKD. The V end was cut by 0 bases, the J end by 6 bases, with 6 bases between. CDR3 sequence: CAISESGGEQYF. The CDR3 nucleotides are TGTGCCATCAGTGAGTCGGGGGGCGAGCAGTACTTC.

This clone was detected only a few times. The V gene is TRBV9, the J gene TRBJ2-3, with 8 bases lining up with TRBD1. Germline CDR1 and CDR2: SGDLS and YYNGEE. The CDR3 extends over 15 amino acids. With 0 bases clipped from V and 6 bases from J, the junction kept 6 bases outside the gene matches. The CDR3 loop reads CASSVAPGGRDTQYF. The CDR3 nucleotides read TGTGCCAGCAGCGTAGCCCCAGGGGGCAGGGATACGCAGTATTTT. The full variable domain, with the rest looked up from reference TRBV9 and TRBJ2-3, is DSGVTQTPKHLITATGQRVTLRCSPRSGDLSVYWYQQSLDQGLQFLIQYYNGEERAKGNILERFSAQQFPDLHSELNLSSLELGDSALYFCASSVAPGGRDTQYFGPGTRLTVL.

This clone was counted only a few times. This chain joins TRBV29-1 and TRBJ1-2; D remains ambiguous. The CDR3 loop spans 12 amino acids. With 0 bases removed from V and 8 bases from J, the gap between germline ends came to 10 bases. Germline V gene sequence: CDR1 SQVTM, CDR2 ANQGSEA. The CDR3 DNA follows: TGCAGCGTTGAAGATCTCGGGGTAGGCTACACCTTC. It yields the protein CSVEDLGVGYTF.

This clone has just a few counts. The chain couples TRBV28 to TRBJ2-7; the match to TRBD2 covers 9 bases. The CDR3 spans 15 residues. After removal of 3 bases from V and 4 bases from J, the junction contained 7 bases not matched to a gene. Germline assignment: CDR1 MDHEN and CDR2 SYDVKM. CDR3 nucleotides: TGTGCCAGCAGTTTCGCGGGACTAGCTCCTTACGAGCAGTACTTC. It codes for CASSFAGLAPYEQYF.

This clone was counted a few times. Here the CDR3 DNA reads TGCGCCAGCAGTACCACGGGACAGCCTCCTTACTACGAGCAGTACTTC. Amino acids: CASSTTGQPPYYEQYF. This chain links TRBV5-1 with TRBJ2-7; the match to TRBD1 covers 7 bases. The germline V gene encodes CDR1 SGHRS and CDR2 YFSETQ. This CDR3 contains 16 residues. Unmatched junction bases numbered 14, after V lost 5 bases and J lost 3 bases.

V usage is TRBV28 and J usage is TRBJ1-2; 8 positions match TRBD1. V shed 3 bases, J shed 6 bases, and the junction held 15 bases outside the gene matches. The CDR3 runs 17 residues. Germline V gives CDR1 MDHEN, CDR2 SYDVKM. The CDR3 spells CASSFVGQANYDDGYTF. CDR3 DNA: TGTGCCAGCAGTTTTGTGGGACAGGCCAACTATGACGATGGCTACACCTTC.

This clone was seen only a few times. The chain has TRBV7-7 and TRBJ2-7; maybe TRBD1 (5 bases). The germline V gene encodes CDR1 SSHAT and CDR2 FNYEAQ (reference sequence). The CDR3 extends over 12 amino acids. The V end was cut by 10 bases, the J end by 0 bases, with 10 bases between. CDR3 nucleotides: TGTGCCAAAGGACACAACTCCTACGAGCAGTACGTC. Protein sequence: CAKGHNSYEQYV.

This clone has just a few counts. The chain links TRBV20-1 to TRBJ1-1; D is unclear. This CDR3 is 11 amino acids long. Per germline, CDR1 DFQATT and CDR2 SNEGSKA (reference sequence). V was clipped by 4 bases and J by 1 base, with 4 bases between them. In DNA form, the CDR3 reads TGCAGTGCTAACTGGAACACTGAAGCTTTCTTT. Its protein product is CSANWNTEAFF.

J is TRBJ2-3 and V is TRBV7-8, with 7 bases that match TRBD1. CDR3 length: 16 amino acids. CDR1 is SGHVS, CDR2 FQNEAQ, per germline. J lost 0 bases, V lost 4 bases, and 7 bases had no gene match. CDR3 amino acids: CASSSYGTASTDTQYF. CDR3 bases: TGTGCCAGCAGCTCGTACGGGACAGCTAGCACAGATACGCAGTATTTT.

The chain is built from TRBV7-9 and TRBJ2-1; 7 bases map to TRBD2. With 1 base clipped from V and 8 bases from J, the junction kept 14 bases outside the gene matches. The CDR3 has 17 amino acids. Germline-derived CDR1 and CDR2 are SEHNR and FQNEAQ (reference sequence). The CDR3: CASSLGIGAGRMDEQFF. The CDR3 DNA is TGTGCCAGCAGCTTAGGAATCGGAGCGGGGCGAATGGATGAGCAGTTCTTC.